These 15 T cell receptor beta chains were sequenced from one sample in a study of T cells in Graves' hyperthyroidism and ophthalmopathy. Using RNA transcripts as the source, TCR beta CDR3 regions were amplified. HTBI primers were used for first-round RT-PCR of the TCR CDR3. TCRdb fed the multiplex PCR reads into MiXCR, producing one record per CDR3 protein. This sample has approximately 600,000 distinct CDR3 sequences; 15% to 20% occur once, and the top ten carry less than 4.5%. The sequencing input was blood. These receptors all stem from a woman younger than 45 with Graves' hyperthyroidism.

The chain recombines TRBV29-1 with TRBJ1-4, with 10 positions matching TRBD1. The CDR3 runs 18 residues. With 7 bases clipped from V and 1 base from J, the junction kept 15 bases outside the gene matches. CDR1 SQVTM and CDR2 ANQGSEA come from the germline V gene. CDR3 amino acids: CSASIGTGEEGTNEKLFF. CDR3 DNA: TGCAGCGCTTCCATTGGGACAGGGGAGGAAGGAACTAATGAAAAACTGTTTTTT.

In this sample, this clonotype turned up many times. The chain uses TRBV6-2 or TRBV6-3 and TRBJ1-2; D perhaps matches TRBD1 (5 bases). Trimming left V 6 bases short and J 4 bases short, with 18 bases between. This CDR3 region has 15 residues. CDR1 and CDR2 (germline): MNHEY, SVGEGT. The CDR3 is CASRPLPGLSYGYTF. For the CDR3, the DNA is TGTGCCAGCAGACCGCTCCCGGGACTCAGCTATGGCTACACCTTC.

The CDR3 region has the DNA TGTGCCAGCAGCTTGGGAGGGACTCATGGCGGTGAGCAGTTCTTC. It is translated as CASSLGGTHGGEQFF. V usage is TRBV5-8 and J usage is TRBJ2-1; the D gene is possibly TRBD2 (6 bases). The germline V gene encodes CDR1 SGHTS and CDR2 YDEGEE. CDR3 size: 15 residues. Trimming left V 0 bases short and J 9 bases short, with 16 bases between.

This clonotype was found many times. The rearrangement uses TRBV3-1 and TRBJ2-7; D not certain. Germline-derived CDR1 and CDR2 are LGHDT and YNNKEL (reference sequence). With 1 base removed from V and 5 bases from J, the gap between germline ends came to 6 bases. The CDR3 loop spans 12 amino acids. This CDR3 reads CASSQADHEQYF. Here the CDR3 DNA reads TGTGCCAGCAGCCAAGCCGACCACGAGCAGTACTTC.

A few counts support this clonotype. The rearrangement links TRBV29-1 to TRBJ1-4, with 7 nucleotides matching TRBD1. J was trimmed by 11 bases and V by 0 bases; bases with no gene match: 6. Germline CDR1 SQVTM, CDR2 ANQGSEA. This CDR3 comprises 13 residues. CDR3 in amino acids: CSVEDTGVGKLFF. CDR3 nucleotides: TGCAGCGTTGAAGATACAGGGGTGGGGAAACTGTTTTTT.

This clonotype was seen only a few times. The chain joins TRBV9 to TRBJ2-7; either TRBD1 or TRBD2 may supply D (5 bases each). The germline V gene encodes CDR1 SGDLS and CDR2 YYNGEE. Trimming removed 0 bases at V and 2 bases at J, with 9 bases between. The CDR3 is 14 amino acids. CDR3 nucleotide sequence: TGTGCCAGCAGCGTAGATGGGGGTCCCTACGAGCAGTACTTC. It translates to CASSVDGGPYEQYF. The full variable domain, completed using reference TRBV9 and TRBJ2-7, is DSGVTQTPKHLITATGQRVTLRCSPRSGDLSVYWYQQSLDQGLQFLIQYYNGEERAKGNILERFSAQQFPDLHSELNLSSLELGDSALYFCASSVDGGPYEQYFGPGTRLTVT.

This clonotype came up many times. The V gene is TRBV12-3 or TRBV12-4, the J gene TRBJ1-4; D not certain. The V gene lost 1 base and the J gene lost 8 bases, with 11 bases spanning the gap. The CDR3 sequence is 14 residues long. In DNA form, the CDR3 reads TGTGCCAGCAGTTTAGTGGTCGAGAGGGAAAAACTGTTTTTT. It yields the protein CASSLVVEREKLFF.

There are many counts of this clonotype. The rearrangement uses TRBV28 and TRBJ2-3; TRBD2 aligns across 10 bases. The CDR3 is 20 residues long. The V segment lost 6 bases and the J segment 5 bases; nucleotides outside the gene matches: 23. The germline V gene encodes CDR1 MDHEN and CDR2 SYDVKM. DNA of the CDR3: TGTGCCAGCAGGCCACAAATTGTGCTAGCGGGAGATTGGTCGGGAGATACGCAGTATTTT. Translating it yields CASRPQIVLAGDWSGDTQYF. The whole variable domain, remainder taken from reference TRBV28 and TRBJ2-3, is DVKVTQSSRYLVKRTGEKVFLECVQDMDHENMFWYRQDPGLGLRLIYFSYDVKMKEKGDIPEGYSVSREKKERFSLILESASTNQTSMYLCASRPQIVLAGDWSGDTQYFGPGTRLTVL.

Ten or more counts support this clonotype. The chain links TRBV7-6 to TRBJ1-1; D call uncertain. Germline assignment: CDR1 SGHVS and CDR2 FNYEAQ. Between the trimmed V and J ends, which lost 3 bases and 6 bases, there was a span of 14 bases. The CDR3 spans 14 residues. CDR3 sequence (DNA): TGTGCCAGCAGCTTTACCGGGTACGGATCTGAAGCTTTCTTT. This translates into CASSFTGYGSEAFF.

This clonotype showed up just a few times. This sequence joins TRBV2 and TRBJ2-5; a possible D gene is TRBD2 (6 bases). V lost 2 bases to trimming and J lost 5 bases, with 12 bases between them. Germline V gene sequence: CDR1 SNHLY, CDR2 FYNNEI. The CDR3 runs 14 residues. The CDR3 DNA reads TGTGCCAGCAGTGAAACGGGAGTAAGGGAGACCCAGTACTTC. Amino acids: CASSETGVRETQYF. The full variable domain, with the rest looked up from reference TRBV2 and TRBJ2-5, is EPEVTQTPSHQVTQMGQEVILRCVPISNHLYFYWYRQILGQKVEFLVSFYNNEISEKSEIFDDQFSVERPDGSNFTLKIRSTKLEDSAMYFCASSETGVRETQYFGPGTRLLVL.

This clonotype has a count of ten or more. The CDR3 DNA follows: TGTGCCAGCAGCTTCGGGACAGGGGGCGAGCAGTACTTC. It codes for CASSFGTGGEQYF. V is TRBV12-3 or TRBV12-4 and J is TRBJ2-7, with TRBD1 identical over 11 bases. The CDR3 runs to 13 residues. J was trimmed by 6 bases and V by 6 bases; bases with no gene match: 4.

This CDR3 is CASSPGRGTDGYTF. In nucleotides, the CDR3 is TGTGCCAGCAGCCCAGGCAGGGGAACGGATGGCTACACCTTC. V and J are TRBV4-2 and TRBJ1-2; possibly TRBD1 for D (6 bases). CDR1 and CDR2 from the germline V gene are LGHNA and YNFKEQ. V was trimmed by 4 bases and J by 6 bases, leaving 15 bases between them. The CDR3 covers 14 residues.

This clonotype came up many times. The gene calls are TRBV11-2 and TRBJ2-7, with TRBD2 identical over 10 bases. Germline V gene lookup returns CDR1 SGHAT and CDR2 FQNNGV. The CDR3 consists of 16 residues. V shed 3 bases, J shed 2 bases, and the junction held 7 bases outside the gene matches. The CDR3 spells CASSLFTSGTTYEQYF. The CDR3 bases are TGTGCCAGCAGCTTGTTTACTAGCGGGACCACCTACGAGCAGTACTTC.

This clonotype was counted ten times or more. This chain joins TRBV20-1 and TRBJ1-1, with unresolved D. Germline values: CDR1 DFQATT, CDR2 SNEGSKA (reference sequence). The CDR3 sequence is 11 residues long. Trimming stripped 3 bases from V and 5 bases from J, with 7 bases between. This CDR3 is CSASPRTEAFF. The CDR3 region has the DNA TGCAGTGCTAGTCCTAGGACTGAAGCTTTCTTT.

The genes are TRBV7-2 and TRBJ2-7, with D perhaps matching TRBD2 (6 bases). Trimming pared 3 bases from V and 0 bases from J, leaving 12 bases between. The CDR3 length is 15 residues. Germline V CDR1 and CDR2: SGHTA, FQGNSA. The CDR3 DNA reads TGTGCCAGCAGCTTGGGGCTAGCGACCTCCTACGAGCAGTACTTC. Translating gives CASSLGLATSYEQYF.